Below, 29 T cell receptor beta chains from the same sample are listed, as sequenced in a study of T cells after yellow fever vaccination. TCRdb reanalysed the 5' RACE reads using MiXCR and keeps one entry per CDR3 protein. The table lists around 320,000 distinct CDR3 sequences, over 8.5% of them singletons. The sample here was CD4+ T cells sorted from PBMCs, taken 45 days after the yellow fever booster vaccination. The receptor set was obtained from a man aged 18 to 29 who received the YFV17D yellow fever vaccine.

CDR3 region: CATVLHPGDTHKGGELFF. CDR3 DNA: TGTGCCACCGTGCTCCACCCTGGGGACACCCATAAGGGCGGGGAGCTGTTTTTT. The chain has TRBV24-1 and TRBJ2-2; a possible D gene is TRBD1 (6 bases). The CDR3 extends over 18 amino acids. Trimming stripped 9 bases from V and 7 bases from J, with 29 bases between. Germline assignment: CDR1 KGHDR and CDR2 SFDVKD.

DNA for the CDR3: TGTGCCAGCAGGGCCCGGGTTAAAGGGGCCCAGTACTTC. Protein: CASRARVKGAQYF. V usage is TRBV2 and J usage is TRBJ2-5; maybe TRBD1 (5 bases). Germline CDR1 and CDR2: SNHLY and FYNNEI. This CDR3 is 13 amino acids long. The V and J ends lost 6 bases and 9 bases respectively, with 17 bases between them.

This clonotype was seen at least ten times. The CDR3: CASSQRSLYNEQFF. The DNA for the CDR3 is TGTGCCAGCAGCCAGAGGTCCCTTTACAATGAGCAGTTCTTC. The rearrangement joins TRBV11-2 to TRBJ2-1; D not resolved. V dropped 5 bases and J dropped 4 bases, with 12 bases sitting between them. The germline V gene encodes CDR1 SGHAT and CDR2 FQNNGV. The CDR3 contains 14 residues.

This sequence joins TRBV20-1 and TRBJ2-5, with D unresolved. The CDR3 consists of 14 residues. V gave up 6 bases and J gave up 1 base, with 15 bases separating them. The germline V gene has CDR1 DFQATT and CDR2 SNEGSKA (reference sequence). The CDR3 region is CSAPHTGVQETQYF. CDR3 bases: TGCAGTGCCCCACATACTGGCGTCCAAGAGACCCAGTACTTC.

The V call is TRBV6-1, the J call TRBJ2-5, with D perhaps being TRBD1 or TRBD2 (5 bases each). This CDR3 contains 15 residues. Germline V gives CDR1 MNHNS, CDR2 SASEGT. V lost 2 bases to trimming and J lost 4 bases, with 14 bases between them. CDR3 DNA sequence: TGTGCCAGCAGTGAAAGTCGGGGCGGAGGAGAGACCCAGTACTTC. This codes for CASSESRGGGETQYF.

This sequence joins TRBV20-1 and TRBJ1-1; 9 bases align to TRBD1. Unmatched junction bases numbered 1, after V lost 4 bases and J lost 1 base. Germline V lookup: CDR1 DFQATT, CDR2 SNEGSKA (reference sequence). The CDR3 has 13 amino acids. The DNA of the CDR3 is TGCAGTGCTAACAGGGGGCGGAACACTGAAGCTTTCTTT. Its translation is CSANRGRNTEAFF.

This clonotype turned up a few times. The chain combines TRBV6-5 with TRBJ2-5, with a tentative D call TRBD1 (6 bases). Germline V gene data show CDR1 as MNHEY and CDR2 as SVGAGI. The ends were cut back, 5 bases at V and 2 bases at J, with 12 bases in the middle. This CDR3 is 14 amino acids long. The CDR3 nucleotides read TGTGCCAGCAGTCCGACACAGGGACAAGAGACCCAGTACTTC. Translating it yields CASSPTQGQETQYF.

The chain links TRBV15 to TRBJ2-7; D is possibly TRBD1 (6 bases). The CDR3 has 13 residues. Trimming pared 8 bases from V and 4 bases from J, leaving 15 bases between. Per germline, CDR1 LNHNV and CDR2 YYDKDF (reference sequence). CDR3 sequence reads: CATARRQGYEQYV. The CDR3 nucleotides are TGTGCCACCGCTCGAAGGCAGGGGTACGAGCAGTACGTC.

This clonotype was counted at least ten times. The rearrangement joins TRBV5-1 to TRBJ2-2, with 10 bases matching TRBD2. From germline, CDR1 is SGHRS and CDR2 YFSETQ. V dropped 6 bases and J dropped 1; count of bases not matched to a gene: 3. The CDR3 is 15 amino acids. The CDR3 sequence: CASNLAGVNTGELFF. The CDR3 DNA follows: TGCGCCAGCAACCTAGCGGGGGTGAACACCGGGGAGCTGTTTTTT.

This clonotype is a singleton in its sample. V gene TRBV11-2 combines with J gene TRBJ1-5, with 8 nucleotides matching TRBD1. V was pared by 5 bases and J by 6 bases, with 9 bases of the junction left unmatched. Germline CDR1 SGHAT, CDR2 FQNNGV. The CDR3 totals 15 residues. In nucleotides, the CDR3 is TGTGCCAGCAGCAGAGACAGGGGCTTGATTCAGCCCCAGCATTTT. Translating it yields CASSRDRGLIQPQHF.

The J gene is TRBJ2-1, the V gene TRBV5-5; 13 nucleotides line up with TRBD2. This CDR3 comprises 15 residues. V lost 7 bases and J lost 4; bases outside the gene matches: 5. The germline gives CDR1 SGHKS, CDR2 YYEKEE (reference sequence). This CDR3 is CASDTLAGGYNEQFF. Here the CDR3 DNA reads TGTGCCAGCGACACACTAGCGGGGGGGTACAATGAGCAGTTCTTC.

There are many counts of this clonotype. The chain links TRBV29-1 to TRBJ2-1, with D perhaps matching TRBD1 or TRBD2 (5 bases each). This CDR3 is built from 14 residues. V gave up 6 bases and J gave up 12 bases, with 24 bases separating them. CDR1 SQVTM and CDR2 ANQGSEA come from the germline V gene. CDR3 coding DNA: TGCAGCGTGTCCCGGGACCCGCTCACTGGCGGGCAGTTCTTC. Translating gives CSVSRDPLTGGQFF.

The chain combines TRBV6-2 or TRBV6-3 with TRBJ1-5, with D maybe TRBD1 (5 bases). This CDR3 has 14 residues. V shed 6 bases and J shed 0 bases, with 9 bases lying between them. Germline CDR1 reads MNHEY; CDR2 reads SVGEGT. CDR3 coding DNA: TGTGCCAGCAGGCTAGACAGTAGCAATCAGCCCCAGCATTTT. Protein sequence: CASRLDSSNQPQHF.

This clonotype was counted between two and nine times. This rearrangement joins TRBV7-2 to TRBJ2-1; 12 nucleotides align to TRBD2. The CDR3 has 14 amino acids. Germline V gene sequence: CDR1 SGHTA, CDR2 FQGNSA. The J segment lost 9 bases and the V segment lost 4 bases, leaving 4 bases of the junction unmatched. The CDR3 region is CASSSSGGVGEQFF. The CDR3 coding sequence is TGTGCCAGCAGCTCTAGCGGGGGGGTGGGTGAGCAGTTCTTC. Combining the CDR3 with reference TRBV7-2 and TRBJ2-1 gives the whole variable domain GAGVSQSPSNKVTEKGKDVELRCDPISGHTALYWYRQSLGQGLEFLIYFQGNSAPDKSGLPSDRFSAERTGGSVSTLTIQRTQQEDSAVYLCASSSSGGVGEQFFGPGTRLTVL.

This clonotype has more than one count but fewer than ten. The chain links TRBV5-1 to TRBJ2-5, with a tentative D call TRBD1 (5 bases). The length of the CDR3 is 14 residues. V lost 2 bases and J 1 base, leaving 9 bases between the germline ends. Germline CDR1 and CDR2: SGHRS and YFSETQ. The DNA for the CDR3 is TGCGCCAGCAGCTTTCGACAGTTCCAAGAGACCCAGTACTTC. This sequence encodes CASSFRQFQETQYF. Full variable domain (remainder filled in from reference TRBV5-1 and TRBJ2-5): KAGVTQTPRYLIKTRGQQVTLSCSPISGHRSVSWYQQTPGQGLQFLFEYFSETQRNKGNFPGRFSGRQFSNSRSEMNVSTLELGDSALYLCASSFRQFQETQYFGPGTRLLVL.

This chain uses TRBV11-2 with TRBJ2-5; TRBD2 aligns across 9 bases. The CDR3 has 15 amino acids. V was pared by 5 bases and J by 4 bases, with 8 bases of the junction left unmatched. Germline values: CDR1 SGHAT, CDR2 FQNNGV. The CDR3 sequence: CASSPAAGGGETQYF. The CDR3 DNA is TGTGCCAGCAGCCCCGCCGCGGGGGGGGGAGAGACCCAGTACTTC.

This clonotype was found a few times. The V and J genes are TRBV6-1 and TRBJ2-5; no definite D call. CDR3 length: 13 residues. V shed 4 bases and J shed 2 bases, with 8 bases lying between them. Germline V gene sequence: CDR1 MNHNS, CDR2 SASEGT. The CDR3 DNA reads TGTGCCAGCAGTGCTGTCCGTCAAGAGACCCAGTACTTC. Translation gives CASSAVRQETQYF.

The table lists this clonotype with many counts. The chain recombines TRBV6-2 or TRBV6-3 with TRBJ2-7, with unresolved D. From germline, CDR1 is MNHEY and CDR2 SVGEGT. CDR3 length: 11 amino acids. Trimming removed 6 bases from V and 1 base from J, with 4 bases in between. The CDR3: CASSQSYEQYF. As DNA, the CDR3 is TGTGCCAGCAGCCAATCCTACGAGCAGTACTTC.

There are a few counts of this clonotype. V usage is TRBV9 and J usage is TRBJ2-4, with no clear D. The length of the CDR3 is 14 residues. The V end was cut by 3 bases, the J end by 3 bases, with 10 bases between. Germline V gene sequence: CDR1 SGDLS, CDR2 YYNGEE. Here the CDR3 DNA reads TGTGCCAGCAGCGCCACATCCGGCAAAAACATTCAGTACTTC. It yields the protein CASSATSGKNIQYF.

This clonotype occurred a few times. This sequence joins TRBV19 and TRBJ1-1, with D maybe TRBD1 (6 bases). V shed 8 bases and J shed 1 base, with 11 bases lying between them. Germline CDR1 is LNHDA and CDR2 is SQIVND (reference sequence). This CDR3 has 13 amino acids. The CDR3 DNA is TGTGCCAGTCAGACAGGCTGGAACACTGAAGCTTTCTTT. Encoded protein: CASQTGWNTEAFF. Complete variable domain (other parts from reference TRBV19 and TRBJ1-1): DGGITQSPKYLFRKEGQNVTLSCEQNLNHDAMYWYRQDPGQGLRLIYYSQIVNDFQKGDIAEGYSVSREKKESFPLTVTSAQKNPTAFYLCASQTGWNTEAFFGQGTRLTVV.

This chain uses TRBV20-1 with TRBJ2-3, with D unclear. The CDR3 runs to 11 residues. The V end was cut by 6 bases, the J end by 5 bases, with 9 bases between. Germline V CDR1 and CDR2: DFQATT, SNEGSKA (reference sequence). CDR3 DNA sequence: TGCAGTGCCCCGAAGGGAGATACGCAGTATTTT. It yields the protein CSAPKGDTQYF.

CDR3 coding DNA: TGCGCCAGCAGTCAAGTGCCAGTCATTAGCAATCAGCCCCAGCATTTT. Protein sequence: CASSQVPVISNQPQHF. V usage is TRBV23-1 and J usage is TRBJ1-5; unclear D gene. TRBV23-1 is placed among ORFs of uncertain function. Trimming shortened V by 2 bases and J by 0 bases, and 11 bases separated the two germline ends. This CDR3 has 16 amino acids.

This clonotype was seen a handful of times. V and J are TRBV24-1 and TRBJ2-1, with 9 bases aligning to TRBD2. The CDR3 loop spans 14 amino acids. The V gene end was trimmed by 3 bases and the J gene end by 6 bases; junction bases not matched to a gene: 2. Germline-derived CDR1 and CDR2 are KGHDR and SFDVKD. The CDR3 nucleotides are TGTGCCACCAGTGATGGCGGGGGGGCCAATGAGCAGTTCTTC. Its protein product is CATSDGGGANEQFF.

The genes are TRBV5-1 and TRBJ2-1, with TRBD2 matching over 10 bases. CDR3 length equals 15 residues. Germline V gene lookup returns CDR1 SGHRS and CDR2 YFSETQ. The trim removed 2 bases at V and 6 bases at J, leaving 5 bases unmatched. CDR3 sequence (DNA): TGCGCCAGCAGCTTCCAGCGGGGGGGCTCCAATGAGCAGTTCTTC. Its translation is CASSFQRGGSNEQFF. Based on the CDR3 plus reference TRBV5-1 and TRBJ2-1, the full variable domain is KAGVTQTPRYLIKTRGQQVTLSCSPISGHRSVSWYQQTPGQGLQFLFEYFSETQRNKGNFPGRFSGRQFSNSRSEMNVSTLELGDSALYLCASSFQRGGSNEQFFGPGTRLTVL.

The chain recombines TRBV20-1 with TRBJ2-7; D is unclear. Looked up from germline, CDR1 is DFQATT and CDR2 is SNEGSKA (reference sequence). V gave up 3 bases and J gave up 2 bases, with 5 bases separating them. The CDR3 runs to 11 residues. CDR3 DNA sequence: TGCAGTGCTAGTTCGGCCTACGAGCAGTACGTC. Translation gives CSASSAYEQYV.

The chain links TRBV11-2 to TRBJ2-7, with D maybe TRBD2 (5 bases). V lost 5 bases to trimming and J lost 7 bases, with 15 bases between them. This CDR3 has 13 amino acids. Looked up from germline, CDR1 is SGHAT and CDR2 is FQNNGV. CDR3 residues: CASSQDWASEQYF. CDR3 in DNA: TGTGCCAGCAGCCAGGACTGGGCCTCGGAGCAGTACTTC.

The rearrangement joins TRBV28 to TRBJ2-7, with TRBD2 identical over 8 bases. Germline lookup yields CDR1 MDHEN and CDR2 SYDVKM. The CDR3 has 15 residues. Trimming at V came to 6 bases and at J to 2 bases, leaving 9 bases not matched to a gene. In nucleotides, the CDR3 is TGTGCCAGCAGCCCAATAGCGGGGAGTACCTACGAGCAGTACGTC. This sequence encodes CASSPIAGSTYEQYV.

The rearrangement uses TRBV4-1 and TRBJ2-5, with TRBD2 matching 11 bases. The CDR3 is 16 residues long. Germline loops: CDR1 MGHRA, CDR2 YSYEKL. Germline trimming cut 1 base from V and 5 bases from J; bases unmatched to any gene: 6. CDR3 in DNA: TGCGCCAGCAGCCAAGGCCTTAGCGGGGGGGCGGAGACCCAGTACTTC. This sequence encodes CASSQGLSGGAETQYF.

This clonotype was seen more than once but under ten times. The V call is TRBV7-6, the J call TRBJ1-4; the D is unclear. V lost 3 bases and J lost 0, with 14 bases in between. This CDR3 has 17 residues. Germline V CDR1 and CDR2: SGHVS, FNYEAQ. CDR3: CASSFHGSPATNEKLFF. In DNA, the CDR3 is TGTGCCAGCAGCTTCCATGGTTCGCCTGCAACTAATGAAAAACTGTTTTTT.